The 6 T cell receptor beta chains below were found in one sample sequenced in a study of neurological immune-mediated disorders. TCRdb fed the 5' RACE reads into MiXCR, producing one record per CDR3 protein. Of about 28,000 distinct CDR3 sequences in the sample, 12% were seen once. Sequencing used PBMCs. The receptors were sampled from a man between 60 and 75 years old in good health.

This clonotype occurred many times. The chain links TRBV7-2 to TRBJ1-5; TRBD1 might be the D (5 bases). The V end lost 5 bases, the J end lost 6 bases, and 11 bases lay between the germline ends. The CDR3 length is 13 residues. The germline V gene encodes CDR1 SGHTA and CDR2 FQGNSA. The CDR3 nucleotides are TGTGCCAGCAGCACAGGCGGCGGTCAGCCCCAGCATTTT. This gives the protein CASSTGGGQPQHF.

This clonotype came up many times. The rearrangement uses TRBV4-1 and TRBJ1-4; D possibly corresponds to TRBD1 (5 bases). Germline V gene data show CDR1 as MGHRA and CDR2 as YSYEKL. V was pared by 0 bases and J by 7 bases, with 15 bases between. The CDR3 covers 16 residues. The CDR3 DNA follows: TGCGCCAGCAGCCAAGATAGCAGGGAAGGTCGTGAAAAACTGTTTTTT. Amino acid sequence: CASSQDSREGREKLFF.

In this sample, this clonotype turned up many times. This chain links TRBV7-2 with TRBJ2-5; 11 nucleotides agree with TRBD2. The CDR3 totals 14 residues. From germline, CDR1 is SGHTA and CDR2 FQGNSA. V dropped 5 bases and J dropped 4; count of bases not matched to a gene: 3. The CDR3 nucleotides read TGTGCCAGCAGCCCCGGACTAGCGGGAGAGACCCAGTACTTC. Translating it yields CASSPGLAGETQYF.

This clonotype came up many times. The CDR3 region has the DNA TGTGCCAGCAGTTGGGGCGGCGTGGTTTACGAGCAGTACTTC. The encoded protein is CASSWGGVVYEQYF. V is TRBV28 and J is TRBJ2-7; TRBD1 is a possible D gene (5 bases). V lost 4 bases and J 4 bases, leaving 14 bases between the germline ends. The CDR3 totals 14 residues. Germline CDR1 and CDR2: MDHEN and SYDVKM.

This clonotype was found many times. The chain links TRBV2 to TRBJ2-1, with D tentatively TRBD2 (6 bases). Trimming shortened V by 7 bases and J by 0 bases, and 19 bases separated the two germline ends. Germline assignment: CDR1 SNHLY and CDR2 FYNNEI. The CDR3 is made up of 17 amino acids. The CDR3 loop is CASKEELGLRSYNEQFF. The DNA for the CDR3 is TGTGCCAGCAAGGAGGAGCTGGGACTCCGCTCCTACAATGAGCAGTTCTTC.

Note on this clonotype: Being one base from a much bigger clone, this may be a read error. V and J are TRBV19 and TRBJ2-2, with 8 bases fitting TRBD2. The germline V gene has CDR1 LNHDA and CDR2 SQIVND (reference sequence). J gave up 7 bases and V 6 bases, and 10 bases lay outside the gene matches. This CDR3 has 15 amino acids. The CDR3 region is CASRRIGGADGELFF. In DNA form, the CDR3 reads TGTGCCAGTAGGCGTATCGGGGGGGCCGACGGGGAGCTGTTTTTT.